This TCR beta chain is drawn from a study of early stage breast cancer tumors. The table came from immunoSEQ multiplex PCR; TCRdb's copy has only in-frame clones and leaves some out. The table has several thousand clones, around three fifths seen once. Specimen: normal breast tissue next to the tumor. The clonotype originates from a person between 50 and 60 years old with breast cancer.

CDR3 protein: CSVGPTSGETQYF. In DNA, the CDR3 is TGCAGCGTTGGGCCGACTAGCGGGGAGACCCAGTACTTC. The rearrangement uses TRBV29-1 and TRBJ2-5; 10 bases line up with TRBD2. Germline V gives CDR1 SQVTM, CDR2 ANQGSEA. V lost 4 bases, J lost 5 bases, and 4 bases stayed unmatched. The CDR3 length is 13 residues. The complete variable domain, with remaining parts taken from reference TRBV29-1 and TRBJ2-5, reads SAVISQKPSRDICQRGTSLTIQCQVDSQVTMMFWYRQQPGQSLTLIATANQGSEATYESGFVIDKFPISRPNLTFSTLTVSNMSPEDSSIYLCSVGPTSGETQYFGPGTRLLVL.